A single sample is the source of the 20 T cell receptor beta chains below, sequenced in a study of neoadjuvant anti-PD-1 for oral cavity cancer. The protocol was immunoSEQ multiplex PCR, while the TCRdb copy is restricted to in-frame clones and leaves out a portion. Counted here are approximately 68,000 clones, 86% occurring once; the ten biggest clones make up approximately 2.6%. Indicated time point: after neoadjuvant nivolumab, at surgical resection. The input for sequencing was PBMCs, taken after nivolumab (anti-PD-1) treatment. The receptors derive from a person aged 40 to 85 with oral cavity squamous cell carcinoma.

This CDR3 reads CASSLLTGGFYEQYF. CDR3 in DNA: TGTGCCAGCAGCTTACTTACAGGGGGATTCTACGAGCAGTACTTC. The chain has TRBV7-9 and TRBJ2-7, with 8 bases lining up with TRBD1. Unmatched junction bases numbered 6, after V lost 2 bases and J lost 3 bases. CDR1 and CDR2 from the germline V gene are SEHNR and FQNEAQ (reference sequence). This CDR3 contains 15 residues. The variable domain in full, completed from reference TRBV7-9 and TRBJ2-7, reads DTGVSQNPRHKITKRGQNVTFRCDPISEHNRLYWYRQTLGQGPEFLTYFQNEAQLEKSRLLSDRFSAERPKGSFSTLEIQRTEQGDSAMYLCASSLLTGGFYEQYFGPGTRLTVT.

The CDR3 loop reads CASSLLAASTDTQYF. As DNA, the CDR3 is TGTGCCAGCAGTCTACTAGCAGCTAGCACAGATACGCAGTATTTT. This chain connects TRBV7-3 to TRBJ2-3; D is perhaps TRBD2 (6 bases). The CDR3 sequence is 15 residues long. The ends were cut back, 6 bases at V and 0 bases at J, with 13 bases in the middle. Germline assignment: CDR1 SGHTA and CDR2 FQGTGA.

In nucleotides, the CDR3 is TGTGCCAGCAGTTTTAACCTTTTGGGCTACGAGCAGTACTTC. Translated: CASSFNLLGYEQYF. This rearrangement joins TRBV28 to TRBJ2-7; D is undetermined. Germline values: CDR1 MDHEN, CDR2 SYDVKM. Trimming pared 3 bases from V and 3 bases from J, leaving 12 bases between. CDR3 length equals 14 residues.

The chain recombines TRBV4-1 with TRBJ2-5; 8 bases line up with TRBD2. CDR3 length equals 17 residues. Germline assignment: CDR1 MGHRA and CDR2 YSYEKL. Unmatched junction bases numbered 19, after V lost 8 bases and J lost 5 bases. The CDR3 coding sequence is TGCGCCAGCCGTGCCTTTTCCGGGACTAGGGAATCGGAGACCCAGTACTTC. Its translation: CASRAFSGTRESETQYF.

The chain combines TRBV2 with TRBJ1-3; D perhaps matches TRBD1 (5 bases). The V end lost 3 bases, the J end lost 0 bases, and 15 bases lay between the germline ends. The CDR3 runs to 17 residues. Germline V lookup: CDR1 SNHLY, CDR2 FYNNEI. The chain's CDR3 is CASSEVAGRHSGNTIYF. As DNA, the CDR3 is TGTGCCAGCAGTGAGGTTGCAGGGAGACACTCTGGAAACACCATATATTTT.

The gene calls are TRBV9 and TRBJ2-7; the match to TRBD2 covers 12 bases. V lost 4 bases, J lost 3 bases, and 5 bases stayed unmatched. Germline CDR1 SGDLS, CDR2 YYNGEE. The CDR3 consists of 15 residues. In DNA, the CDR3 is TGTGCCAGCAGCCTAGGGACTAGCGGGCTCTACGAGCAGTACTTC. Protein sequence: CASSLGTSGLYEQYF.

The rearrangement joins TRBV7-8 to TRBJ1-2, with 7 bases fitting TRBD1. Trimming took 1 base from V and 3 from J; bases not matched to a gene: 5. The CDR3 runs to 15 residues. Germline V gives CDR1 SGHVS, CDR2 FQNEAQ. DNA of the CDR3: TGTGCCAGCAGCTTAGTCGAGACAGGGTACTATGGCTACACCTTC. It yields the protein CASSLVETGYYGYTF. Variable domain in full (rest from reference TRBV7-8 and TRBJ1-2): GAGVSQSPRYKVAKRGQDVALRCDPISGHVSLFWYQQALGQGPEFLTYFQNEAQLDKSGLPSDRFFAERPEGSVSTLKIQRTQQEDSAVYLCASSLVETGYYGYTFGSGTRLTVV.

This sequence joins TRBV2 and TRBJ1-2; the D gene is possibly TRBD1 (6 bases). Trimming stripped 7 bases from V and 7 bases from J, with 16 bases between. The CDR3 contains 13 residues. The germline gives CDR1 SNHLY, CDR2 FYNNEI. The CDR3 coding sequence is TGTGCCAGCAAGGGAACCGAGGGGGGTGGCTACACCTTC. It encodes CASKGTEGGGYTF.

The chain links TRBV30 to TRBJ1-2; D unresolved. This CDR3 has 13 residues. CDR1 is GTSNPN and CDR2 is SVGIG in the germline V gene (reference sequence). Trimming removed 0 bases from V and 4 bases from J, with 9 bases in between. This CDR3 is CAWSVSGLYGYTF. In DNA form, the CDR3 reads TGTGCCTGGAGTGTATCCGGGCTCTATGGCTACACCTTC.

The V gene is TRBV10-1, the J gene TRBJ2-7; TRBD2 aligns across 12 bases. Germline V gives CDR1 WNHNN, CDR2 SYGVQD (reference sequence). V lost 7 bases, J lost 1 base, and 11 bases stayed unmatched. There are 17 residues in the CDR3. The CDR3: CASNPPALAGGSYEQYF. The DNA for the CDR3 is TGCGCCAGCAACCCGCCGGCACTAGCGGGAGGTTCCTACGAGCAGTACTTC.

The chain is built from TRBV5-1 and TRBJ1-1; a possible D gene is TRBD1 (5 bases). This CDR3 region has 12 residues. The germline gives CDR1 SGHRS, CDR2 YFSETQ. Trimming removed 1 base at V and 5 bases at J, with 6 bases between. This CDR3 is CASSLRGTEAFF. The CDR3 region has the DNA TGCGCCAGCAGCTTGAGGGGTACTGAAGCTTTCTTT.

V gene TRBV4-1 combines with J gene TRBJ2-5; D remains unclear. This CDR3 comprises 12 residues. V lost 0 bases to trimming and J lost 5 bases, with 4 bases between them. Looked up from germline, CDR1 is MGHRA and CDR2 is YSYEKL. CDR3 DNA sequence: TGCGCCAGCAGCCAAGATGAGGAGACCCAGTACTTC. Amino acids: CASSQDEETQYF.

The chain carries TRBV5-1 and TRBJ2-1, with D maybe TRBD2 (6 bases). The V end lost 4 bases, the J end lost 8 bases, and 16 bases lay between the germline ends. Germline V gene sequence: CDR1 SGHRS, CDR2 YFSETQ. The CDR3 sequence is 14 residues long. This CDR3 reads CASSPSREDDEQFF. DNA for the CDR3: TGCGCCAGCAGCCCCTCCAGGGAGGATGATGAGCAGTTCTTC.

The table lists this clone with a count of one. The chain carries TRBV5-1 and TRBJ2-3, with a possible D match to TRBD2 (5 bases). The CDR3 sequence is 15 residues long. In germline, CDR1 is SGHRS, CDR2 YFSETQ. The V gene lost 4 bases and the J gene lost 1 base, with 13 bases spanning the gap. In nucleotides, the CDR3 is TGCGCCAGCAGCCCAGGCCTTAGCGGCACAGATACGCAGTATTTT. Translated, it gives CASSPGLSGTDTQYF.

The gene calls are TRBV19 and TRBJ1-5; 9 bases map to TRBD1. CDR3 length equals 15 residues. CDR1 is LNHDA and CDR2 is SQIVND in the germline V gene (reference sequence). V lost 7 bases, J lost 6 bases, and 10 bases stayed unmatched. The CDR3 region has the DNA TGTGCCAGTACCGGGACAGGGACCTCCAGTCAGCCCCAGCATTTT. This translates into CASTGTGTSSQPQHF. Full variable domain (outside the CDR3, taken from reference TRBV19 and TRBJ1-5): DGGITQSPKYLFRKEGQNVTLSCEQNLNHDAMYWYRQDPGQGLRLIYYSQIVNDFQKGDIAEGYSVSREKKESFPLTVTSAQKNPTAFYLCASTGTGTSSQPQHFGDGTRLSIL.

As concerns this clone: Germline is not matched at one junction end, which may reflect a read error. The CDR3 protein is CASSLSSGAVPVF. The CDR3 region has the DNA TGTGCCAGCAGCTTAAGTAGCGGGGCAGTCCCTGTTTTC. The chain uses TRBV7-3 and TRBJ2-7, with 8 bases aligning to TRBD2. The CDR3 runs 13 residues. From germline, CDR1 is SGHTA and CDR2 FQGTGA.

This chain uses TRBV6-6 with TRBJ1-2; D is unclear. The V end was cut by 2 bases, the J end by 0 bases, with 4 bases between. Germline CDR1 MNHNY, CDR2 SVGAGI (reference sequence). CDR3 size: 13 residues. The CDR3 loop is CASSYRANYGYTF. The CDR3 coding sequence is TGTGCCAGCAGTTACAGGGCTAACTATGGCTACACCTTC.

The chain links TRBV7-9 to TRBJ2-7; possibly TRBD2 for D (5 bases). The CDR3 is 14 residues long. V lost 2 bases and J lost 4, with 12 bases in between. The germline V gene has CDR1 SEHNR and CDR2 FQNEAQ (reference sequence). The CDR3 nucleotides read TGTGCCAGCAGCTTAAACGGAGGACTTTACGAGCAGTACTTC. It specifies CASSLNGGLYEQYF.

The DNA for the CDR3 is TGTGCCAGCAGTAAAGGGACTAGCGAAACCTACAATGAGCAGTTCTTC. Encoded protein: CASSKGTSETYNEQFF. J is TRBJ2-1 and V is TRBV6-1, with 10 bases fitting TRBD2. The CDR3 runs 16 residues. J gave up 2 bases and V 5 bases, and 6 bases lay outside the gene matches. From germline, CDR1 is MNHNS and CDR2 SASEGT.

The V gene is TRBV6-5, the J gene TRBJ1-1; 9 nucleotides line up with TRBD1. Germline CDR1 is MNHEY and CDR2 is SVGAGI. CDR3 length equals 16 residues. V shed 0 bases, J shed 0 bases, and the junction held 2 bases outside the gene matches. The CDR3 region has the DNA TGTGCCAGCAGTTACTCTGGGACAGGGCTGAACACTGAAGCTTTCTTT. This sequence encodes CASSYSGTGLNTEAFF.